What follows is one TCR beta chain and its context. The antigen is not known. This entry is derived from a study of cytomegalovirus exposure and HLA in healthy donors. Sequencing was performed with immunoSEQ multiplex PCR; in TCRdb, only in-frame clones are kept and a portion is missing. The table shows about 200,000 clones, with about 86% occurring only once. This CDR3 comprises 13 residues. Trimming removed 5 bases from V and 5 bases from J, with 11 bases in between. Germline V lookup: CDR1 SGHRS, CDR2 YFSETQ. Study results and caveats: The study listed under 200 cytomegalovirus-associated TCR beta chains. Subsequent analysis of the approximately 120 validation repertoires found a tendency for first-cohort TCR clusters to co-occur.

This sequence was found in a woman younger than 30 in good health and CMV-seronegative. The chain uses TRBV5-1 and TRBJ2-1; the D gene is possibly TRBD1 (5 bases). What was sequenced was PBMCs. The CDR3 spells CASRQDPHNEQFF. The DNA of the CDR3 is TGCGCCAGCAGACAGGACCCCCACAATGAGCAGTTCTTC. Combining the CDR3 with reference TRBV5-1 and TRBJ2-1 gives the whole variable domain KAGVTQTPRYLIKTRGQQVTLSCSPISGHRSVSWYQQTPGQGLQFLFEYFSETQRNKGNFPGRFSGRQFSNSRSEMNVSTLELGDSALYLCASRQDPHNEQFFGPGTRLTVL.